These 8 T cell receptor beta chains originate from one sample sequenced in a study of blood T cell repertoires in COVID-19. Assay: immunoSEQ multiplex PCR; the TCRdb copy retains only in-frame clones and omits some. The repertoire includes about 59,000 clones, roughly 80% of them detected once, and roughly 10% sits in the top ten. Material: peripheral blood. These receptors came from a human donor in a cohort sampled during active COVID-19.

This clone came up once. The chain joins TRBV5-4 to TRBJ2-1, with 12 bases lining up with TRBD2. The junction had 6 bases not matched to a gene; V was cut back by 2 bases and J by 3 bases. Germline V gene lookup returns CDR1 SGHNT and CDR2 YYREEE (reference sequence). The CDR3 consists of 17 residues. CDR3 bases: TGTGCCAGCAGCTTCAATTCGGGACTAGCGGGCTACAATGAGCAGTTCTTC. Amino acids: CASSFNSGLAGYNEQFF.

The rearrangement joins TRBV28 to TRBJ2-5, with D possibly TRBD2 on 7 matching bases. The V end lost 7 bases, the J end lost 7 bases, and 19 bases lay between the germline ends. CDR1 is MDHEN and CDR2 is SYDVKM in the germline V gene. The CDR3 contains 14 residues. The CDR3 nucleotides read TGTGCCAGCACCCCGGGGGGCGGCACATGGACCCAGTACTTC. As protein: CASTPGGGTWTQYF. Drawing the rest from reference TRBV28 and TRBJ2-5, the complete variable domain is DVKVTQSSRYLVKRTGEKVFLECVQDMDHENMFWYRQDPGLGLRLIYFSYDVKMKEKGDIPEGYSVSREKKERFSLILESASTNQTSMYLCASTPGGGTWTQYFGPGTRLLVL.

This clone was recorded only once. The V gene is TRBV7-2, the J gene TRBJ2-3; 16 bases align to TRBD2. The germline gives CDR1 SGHTA, CDR2 FQGNSA. Germline trimming cut 5 bases from V and 5 bases from J; bases unmatched to any gene: 7. The CDR3 runs 17 residues. The CDR3 DNA follows: TGTGCCAGCAGCCCTCCGGGACTAGCGGGAGGGCAAGATACGCAGTATTTT. It specifies CASSPPGLAGGQDTQYF.

V gene TRBV6-1 combines with J gene TRBJ1-5; maybe TRBD1 (5 bases). The CDR3 sequence is 15 residues long. Trimming took 2 bases from V and 0 from J, leaving 8 bases between them. CDR1 and CDR2 (germline): MNHNS, SASEGT. CDR3 loop: CASSEPGISNQPQHF. For the CDR3, the DNA is TGTGCCAGCAGTGAACCAGGGATTAGCAATCAGCCCCAGCATTTT.

CDR3 sequence reads: CASSAWSGRGNEQFF. CDR3 sequence (DNA): TGTGCCAGCAGCGCCTGGAGCGGGAGAGGCAATGAGCAGTTCTTC. This chain links TRBV13 with TRBJ2-1; 8 positions match TRBD2. The length of the CDR3 is 15 residues. The trim removed 5 bases at V and 6 bases at J, leaving 9 bases unmatched. Germline CDR1 PRHDT, CDR2 FYEKMQ (reference sequence).

In its sample, this clone was seen once. The chain recombines TRBV5-1 with TRBJ2-1; TRBD2 agrees at 11 bases. Germline assignment: CDR1 SGHRS and CDR2 YFSETQ. The CDR3 is 16 amino acids. The V segment lost 4 bases and the J segment 8 bases; nucleotides outside the gene matches: 11. The chain's CDR3 is CASSPLTSGSTHEQFF. The CDR3 DNA reads TGCGCCAGCAGCCCCCTAACTAGCGGGAGTACGCATGAGCAGTTCTTC.

The chain joins TRBV3-1 (or the pseudogene TRBV3-2) to TRBJ2-3; no clear D. V lost 0 bases and J 2 bases, leaving 18 bases between the germline ends. This CDR3 is built from 18 residues. Germline V lookup: CDR1 LGHDT, CDR2 YNNKEL (reference sequence). CDR3: CASSQDPSRRTPTDTQYF. The CDR3 DNA reads as TGTGCCAGCAGCCAAGATCCGTCCCGGAGAACACCCACAGATACGCAGTATTTT.

V usage is TRBV4-2 and J usage is TRBJ1-5; D not resolved. The CDR3 is 14 residues long. In germline, CDR1 is LGHNA, CDR2 YNFKEQ. Trimming took 4 bases from V and 2 from J, leaving 9 bases between them. CDR3 sequence (DNA): TGTGCCAGCAGCCTCGTTTCGGGCAATCAGCCCCAGCATTTT. It codes for CASSLVSGNQPQHF.